The following is a T cell receptor (beta chain) sequence with its context. This receptor's antigen is unknown. No base-level quality is on record; no much larger clone is a single base apart. The source of the sample is a study of identical twins (dated by TCRdb to about 2016). Looking at the study overall: TCR alpha and beta repertoires from monozygotic twins, unrelated adults of various ages and cord blood were deep-sequenced to test whether fetal clonotypes persist. Replicate twin experiments were performed at different times using different library preparation protocols to rule out contamination.

On the study overall, not on this receptor specifically: Zero-insertion analyses could be partly confounded by invariant T cells such as MAIT and iNKT, although diverse VJ usage argued against such confounding for most clonotypes. Excess twin sharing in beta out-of-frame sequences was weaker because fewer shared sequences lowered the signal-to-noise ratio. Fewer insertions were carried by abundant cord blood beta clonotypes, a similar but weaker trend appeared in young adult naive repertoires, and no such trend appeared in memory repertoires. Because the same donors could not be followed over many years, the conclusions depended on cross-sectional statistical analysis. Out-of-frame TCR alpha sharing in monozygotic twins was systematically underestimated by recombination models, whereas sharing between unrelated individuals was in agreement with the recombination models. Compared with coincidental sharing between unrelated individuals, out-of-frame TCR alpha sequences shared between twins had an excess of sequences with low generation probability.

Every donor in the study was a healthy Caucasian. The library relied on 5' RACE. The sequencing machine was an Illumina HiSeq 2000. A universal primer binding site was introduced by template switching, and a unique molecular identifier was present in the final cDNA, enabling accurate counting of TCR cDNA molecules. First-strand cDNA for TCR alpha and beta chains was synthesized from specific primers in the conserved constant-segment region. To control for contamination, each cDNA library was double barcoded with a SMART-Mk sample barcode plus Illumina barcodes. TruSeq adapter sequences, together with Illumina sample barcodes, were added in two successive PCR steps. The Illumina HiSeq platform was used with custom primers to sequence TCR alpha and beta cDNA libraries. The paper's data handling went like this. Raw reads were processed with MiGEC to extract unique molecular identifiers, and MiXCR was used to determine CDR3 positions. Recombination models were inferred per individual with the repgenHMM and IGoR tools using an EM algorithm. Shared clonotypes were analyzed with the tcR package in R, and sharing was normalized by the product of cloneset sizes. To study raw recombination without the effects of thymic and clonal selection, out-of-frame nonproductive sequences were analyzed. TCRdb trimmed the raw reads at Q25, called clones with MiXCR and kept productive beta chains. All rows with the same CDR3 protein become a single entry with the most common DNA and genes. TCRdb's processing, not the study's, gives the V and J calls here. This sample is represented by 1,800,000 or so distinct CDR3 sequences; 25% to 35% of them were singletons. Together, the top ten hold approximately 0.29% of the sample.

V drops 2 bases and J drops 5 bases, leaving 13 bases in between. Via the germline V gene, CDR1 is MDHEN and CDR2 SYDVKM. Counted from cysteine to phenylalanine, this CDR3 has 15 amino acids. Left in the record is the CDR3 DNA by itself, 45 bases read in frame from the first base. The origin of this receptor is a newborn girl in good health. Recombination joined TRBV28 with TRBJ1-5; the D gene lacks a confident call. The sequenced material came from cord blood. The CDR3 amino acid sequence is: CASSLRTAYYQPQHF. In nucleotide form, the sequence is TGTGCCAGCAGTTTACGGACCGCGTACTATCAGCCCCAGCATTTT.